This record concerns one T cell receptor beta chain sequence. The antigen is unknown. This specimen comes from a study of T-cell memory formation after mild COVID-19. From 5'RACE with constant-segment primers came TCR alpha and TCR beta cDNA libraries that carried sample barcodes and UMIs. TCRdb redid the calling of the 5' RACE reads with MiXCR, one entry per CDR3 protein. The table shows around 470,000 distinct CDR3 sequences, with approximately 20% occurring only once. The length of the CDR3 is 14 residues. CDR1 is ENHRY, CDR2 SYGVKD, per germline. Trimming cost V 4 bases and J 6 bases, with 15 bases left between them. Points from the study as a whole: Pre-infection memory carried some responding clones, suggesting that cross-reactive memory joined.

The chain is built from TRBV10-3 and TRBJ1-2; a possible D gene is TRBD1 (5 bases). The receptor was derived from an adult woman who had mild COVID-19 (a few samples of this study predate the infection). Cell type and time point are not known. Sequenced: PBMCs or a T cell subset sorted from them (not recorded which). CDR3 coding DNA: TGTGCCATCAGTGCTATGCCGGGGGAACATGGCTACACCTTC. Protein product: CAISAMPGEHGYTF.